The TCR beta chain under discussion was sequenced for a study of blood T cells in healthy people across ages. Study-wide results and limits: Leaving the PBMCs unsorted stopped any conclusive comparison of naive versus antigen-experienced cells. As age increased, TCR beta diversity per million T cells fell in a roughly linear fashion.

This CDR3 has 16 residues. The ends were cut back, 5 bases at V and 2 bases at J, with 16 bases in the middle. Per the germline V gene, CDR1 is MNHEY and CDR2 is SMNVEV (reference sequence). Of note for this clonotype: Its specificity is unknown.

Drawing of peripheral blood yielded about 10 milliliters from each donor. With a J-beta primer mix and a sample-barcoded 5' primer, a second PCR ran roughly 7 to 11 cycles. TCRdb ran MiXCR on the 5' RACE reads and lists one entry per CDR3 protein. The table has roughly 1,500,000 distinct CDR3 sequences, 42% seen once. This clonotype originated in a young woman in good health. The chain is built from TRBV27 and TRBJ2-1; possible D gene TRBD2, 5 bases. The sample comprised blood. The CDR3 is CASSTPGSGTYNEQFF. The CDR3 region has the DNA TGTGCCAGCAGTACGCCGGGGTCTGGGACCTACAATGAGCAGTTCTTC.